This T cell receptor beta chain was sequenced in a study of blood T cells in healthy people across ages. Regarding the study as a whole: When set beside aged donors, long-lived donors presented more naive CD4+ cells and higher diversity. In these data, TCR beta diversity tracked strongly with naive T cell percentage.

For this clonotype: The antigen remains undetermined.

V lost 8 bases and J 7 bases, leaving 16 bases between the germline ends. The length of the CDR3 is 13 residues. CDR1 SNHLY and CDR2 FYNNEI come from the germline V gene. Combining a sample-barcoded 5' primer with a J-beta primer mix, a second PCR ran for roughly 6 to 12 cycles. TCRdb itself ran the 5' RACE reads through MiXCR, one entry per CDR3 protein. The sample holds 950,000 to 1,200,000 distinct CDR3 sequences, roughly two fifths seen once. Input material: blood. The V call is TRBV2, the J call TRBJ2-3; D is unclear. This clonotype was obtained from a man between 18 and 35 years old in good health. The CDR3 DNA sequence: TGTGCCAGCCGGTGGACCGAGACGAATACGCAGTATTTT. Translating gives CASRWTETNTQYF.